This T cell receptor (beta chain) derives from a study of regulatory T cells in long-lasting Graves disease. Study results and limitations: Patients with persistent disease shared some 2,500 public clonotypes, outpacing the roughly 950 shared by new patients.

This clonotype has ten or more counts. Its antigen is still unknown. Time point meaning: newly diagnosed GD, antithyroid drugs for less than 3 months. RNA isolated from PBMCs was used to make the TCR library. In building TCR beta libraries, iRepertoire HTBI primers were used together with Arm-PCR of CDR3 regions. From the multiplex PCR reads, TCRdb called clonotypes with MiXCR, one entry per CDR3 protein. This sample yields some 330,000 distinct CDR3 sequences, of which 12% are seen a single time; under 20% belongs to the top ten. The V and J ends lost 4 bases and 7 bases, in that order; junction bases with no gene match: 6. Germline CDR1 is MNHEY and CDR2 is SVGAGI. The CDR3 contains 14 residues. The sample was also reused in another study, on T cells in Graves' hyperthyroidism and ophthalmopathy. That work contributes: No ophthalmopathy progression within 18 months constituted stable Graves' hyperthyroidism. The HTBI set primed first-round TCR CDR3 RT-PCR.

The chain carries TRBV6-5 and TRBJ2-4; 8 bases are a match to TRBD1. The sample was peripheral blood mononuclear cells (PBMCs), taken at new diagnosis, from a patient treated with antithyroid drugs. The clonotype originates from a woman in her late teens or twenties with Graves disease. The chain's CDR3 is CASSSGQVGNIQYF. In DNA form, the CDR3 reads TGTGCCAGCAGTTCGGGACAGGTGGGGAACATTCAGTACTTC.